The T cell receptor beta chain under discussion was sequenced for a study of vaccination and CD4 T cells after COVID-19. Study-wide context: Median time from second vaccine dose to sampling was around 72 days (14 to 241). The cells were exposed to overlapping spike peptides originating from SARS-CoV-2, HCoV-NL63, HCoV-OC43 and HCoV-229E for stimulation.

As to this clonotype: Its antigen remains unknown.

Indicated treatment: 10-day PBMC culture with coronavirus spike peptide pools or control peptides (ViraFEST assay). Investigators isolated CD4+ T cells by negative selection after approximately eleven days of culture. Sequencing of DNA taken from cultured CD4+ T cells relied on the Oncomine TCR Beta short-read assay. Extraction of genomic DNA was performed on cultured CD4+ T cells. TCRdb processed the PCR reads anew with MiXCR; each CDR3 protein has one entry. This repertoire shows about 20,000 distinct CDR3 sequences, approximately 61% found once; its top ten account for 3.5% to 4.5%. CDR3 size: 15 residues. Germline V gene sequence: CDR1 DFQATT, CDR2 SNEGSKA (reference sequence). The J segment lost 5 bases and the V segment lost 0 bases, leaving 8 bases of the junction unmatched.

The TCR was taken from a human donor who had recovered from COVID-19. The V gene is TRBV20-1, the J gene TRBJ2-7; 9 positions match TRBD1. Sequencing input: CD4+ T cells from blood, cultured in vitro. CDR3: CSARDLGTGLHEQYF. The CDR3 bases are TGCAGTGCTAGAGATCTTGGGACAGGGTTGCACGAGCAGTACTTC.